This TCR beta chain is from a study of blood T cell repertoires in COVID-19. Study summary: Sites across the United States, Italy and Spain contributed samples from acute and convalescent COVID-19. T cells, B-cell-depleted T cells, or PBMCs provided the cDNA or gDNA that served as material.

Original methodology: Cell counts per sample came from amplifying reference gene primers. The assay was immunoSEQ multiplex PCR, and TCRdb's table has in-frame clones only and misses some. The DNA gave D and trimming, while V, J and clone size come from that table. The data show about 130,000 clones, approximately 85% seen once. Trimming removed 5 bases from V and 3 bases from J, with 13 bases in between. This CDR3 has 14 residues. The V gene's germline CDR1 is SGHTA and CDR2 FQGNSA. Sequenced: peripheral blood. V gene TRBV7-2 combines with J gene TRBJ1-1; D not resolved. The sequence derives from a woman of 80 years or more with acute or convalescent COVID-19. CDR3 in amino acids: CASSLTREDTEAFF. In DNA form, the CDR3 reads TGTGCCAGCAGCCTCACGAGGGAGGACACTGAAGCTTTCTTT.